One T cell receptor (beta chain) is described in this entry. Its cognate antigen is unknown. The entry originates in a study of T cells after yellow fever vaccination. For the study at large: Researchers used SMART-Seq v4 Ultra Low Input to prepare fractions that had low cell numbers.

Findings and limits, study-wide: Post-booster samples contained most primary-vaccination clones (approximately 95% CD4, about 90% CD8). FACS-sorted repertoires could contain abundant clonotypes contaminating from the bulk population.

In TCRdb, the 5' RACE reads were re-called with MiXCR into one record per CDR3 protein. The table includes some 120,000 distinct CDR3 sequences, roughly 15% detected once. J was trimmed by 2 bases and V by 5 bases; bases with no gene match: 7. Germline V lookup: CDR1 LGHDT, CDR2 YNNKEL (reference sequence). The CDR3 contains 17 residues. This chain links TRBV3-1 with TRBJ2-1, with 12 bases aligning to TRBD2. Here the sequenced sample was CD8+ T cells sorted from PBMCs, taken 5 days after the yellow fever booster vaccination. This TCR came from a man aged 18-30 years who received the YFV17D yellow fever vaccine. The chain's CDR3 is CASSSTSGGDAYNEQFF. CDR3 DNA: TGTGCCAGCAGCTCGACTAGCGGGGGAGATGCCTACAATGAGCAGTTCTTC.